Detailed here is one T cell receptor beta chain. TCRdb reprocessed the 5' RACE reads, with one entry per CDR3 protein and no DNA. In all, the sample yields around 470,000 distinct CDR3 sequences. This record belongs to a study of T cells expressing NK-cell markers. Background on the study: Investigators obtained TCR beta repertoires from sorted CD3+CD56+NKG2C+, CD3+CD56+NKG2C- and CD3+CD56-NKG2C+ T cells.

Material: blood T cells: a sorted CD56 or NKG2C T cell subset, CD4+ or CD8+ T cells, or bulk PBMC T cells (not recorded which). This receptor was obtained from a woman aged 45-59 years in good health.

The CDR3 sequence is CASNSGALWYNEQFF. The rearrangement links TRBV6-1 to TRBJ2-1; TCRdb's D gene call, TRBD1, goes unchecked for lack of DNA. Per germline, CDR1 MNHNS and CDR2 SASEGT. The CDR3 spans 15 residues.